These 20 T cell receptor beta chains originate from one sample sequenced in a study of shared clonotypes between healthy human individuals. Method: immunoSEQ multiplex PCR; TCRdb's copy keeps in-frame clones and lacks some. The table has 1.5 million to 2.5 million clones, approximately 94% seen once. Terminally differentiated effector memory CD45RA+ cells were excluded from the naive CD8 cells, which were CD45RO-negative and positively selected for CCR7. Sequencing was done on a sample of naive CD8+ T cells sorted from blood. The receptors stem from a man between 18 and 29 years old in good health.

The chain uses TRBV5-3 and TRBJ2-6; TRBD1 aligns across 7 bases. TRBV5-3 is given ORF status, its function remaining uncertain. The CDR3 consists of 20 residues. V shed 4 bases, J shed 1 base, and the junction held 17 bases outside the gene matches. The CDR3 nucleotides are TGTGCCAGAAGCCAGGGGTTTACAGGGGCTAATGGGTCTGGGGCCAACGTCCTGACTTTC. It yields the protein CARSQGFTGANGSGANVLTF.

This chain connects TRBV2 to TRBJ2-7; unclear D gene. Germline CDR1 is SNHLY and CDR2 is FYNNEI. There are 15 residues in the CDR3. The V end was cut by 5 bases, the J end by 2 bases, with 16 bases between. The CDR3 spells CASSNPSGLTYEQYF. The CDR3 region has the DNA TGTGCCAGCAGTAATCCGTCAGGCCTTACCTACGAGCAGTACTTC.

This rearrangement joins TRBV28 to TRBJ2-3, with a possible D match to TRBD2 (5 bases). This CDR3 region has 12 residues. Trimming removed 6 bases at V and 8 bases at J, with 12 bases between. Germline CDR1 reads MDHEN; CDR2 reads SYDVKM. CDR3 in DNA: TGTGCCAGCAGGGGAGAGTCTGGTACGCAGTATTTT. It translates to CASRGESGTQYF.

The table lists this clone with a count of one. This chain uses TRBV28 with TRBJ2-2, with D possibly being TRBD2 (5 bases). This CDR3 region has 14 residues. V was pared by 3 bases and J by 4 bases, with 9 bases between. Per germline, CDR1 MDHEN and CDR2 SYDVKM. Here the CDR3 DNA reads TGTGCCAGCAGTTTGGACTCAGGCACCGGGGAGCTGTTTTTT. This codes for CASSLDSGTGELFF.

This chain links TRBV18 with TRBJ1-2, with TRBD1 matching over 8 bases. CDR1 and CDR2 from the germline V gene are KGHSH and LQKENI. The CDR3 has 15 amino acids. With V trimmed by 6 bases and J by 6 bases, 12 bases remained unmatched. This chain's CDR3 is CASSYTAAGGDGYTF. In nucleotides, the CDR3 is TGTGCCAGCTCTTACACCGCCGCAGGGGGCGATGGCTACACCTTC.

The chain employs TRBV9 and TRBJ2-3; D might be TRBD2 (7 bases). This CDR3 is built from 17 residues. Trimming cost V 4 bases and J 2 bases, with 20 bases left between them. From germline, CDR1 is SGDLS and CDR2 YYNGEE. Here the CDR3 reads CASSPPGRGGVTDTQYF. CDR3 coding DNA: TGTGCCAGCAGCCCCCCCGGAAGGGGGGGGGTCACAGATACGCAGTATTTT.

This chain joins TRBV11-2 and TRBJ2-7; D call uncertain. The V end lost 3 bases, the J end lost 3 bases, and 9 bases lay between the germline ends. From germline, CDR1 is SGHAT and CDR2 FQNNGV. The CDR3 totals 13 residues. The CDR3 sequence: CASSFELNYEQYF. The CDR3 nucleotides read TGTGCCAGCAGCTTCGAGTTGAACTACGAGCAGTACTTC.

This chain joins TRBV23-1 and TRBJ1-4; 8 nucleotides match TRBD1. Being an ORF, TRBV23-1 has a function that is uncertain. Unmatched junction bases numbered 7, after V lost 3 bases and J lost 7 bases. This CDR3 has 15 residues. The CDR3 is CASSHPDRGSEKLFF. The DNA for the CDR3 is TGCGCCAGCAGTCATCCCGACAGGGGAAGTGAAAAACTGTTTTTT.

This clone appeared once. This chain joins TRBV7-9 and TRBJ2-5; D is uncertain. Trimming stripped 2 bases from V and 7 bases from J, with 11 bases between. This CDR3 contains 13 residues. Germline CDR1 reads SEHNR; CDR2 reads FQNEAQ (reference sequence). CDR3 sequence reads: CASSLLPFRTQYF. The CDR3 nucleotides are TGTGCCAGCAGCTTACTACCTTTCAGGACCCAGTACTTC.

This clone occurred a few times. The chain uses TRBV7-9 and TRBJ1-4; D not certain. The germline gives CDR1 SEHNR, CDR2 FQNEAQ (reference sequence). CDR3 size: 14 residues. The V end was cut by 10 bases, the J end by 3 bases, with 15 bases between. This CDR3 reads CATGWGESNEKLFF. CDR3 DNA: TGTGCCACCGGTTGGGGAGAGTCTAATGAAAAACTGTTTTTT.

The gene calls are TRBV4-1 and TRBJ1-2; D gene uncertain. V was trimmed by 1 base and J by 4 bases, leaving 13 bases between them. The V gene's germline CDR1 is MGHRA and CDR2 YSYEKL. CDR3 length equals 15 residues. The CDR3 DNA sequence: TGCGCCAGCAGCCAAGTGACGGAGGTTCCCTATGGCTACACCTTC. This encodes CASSQVTEVPYGYTF.

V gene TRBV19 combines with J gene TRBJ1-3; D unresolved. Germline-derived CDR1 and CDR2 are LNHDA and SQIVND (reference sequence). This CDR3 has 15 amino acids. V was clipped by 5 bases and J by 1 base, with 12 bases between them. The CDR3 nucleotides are TGTGCCAGTAGTTTGGTCGCCGTTTCTGGAAACACCATATATTTT. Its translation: CASSLVAVSGNTIYF.

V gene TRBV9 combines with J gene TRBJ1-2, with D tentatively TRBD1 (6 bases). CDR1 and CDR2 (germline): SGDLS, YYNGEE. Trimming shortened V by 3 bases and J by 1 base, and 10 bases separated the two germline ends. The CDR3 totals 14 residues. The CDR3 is CASSGGQYNYGYTF. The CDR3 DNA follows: TGTGCCAGCAGCGGTGGACAGTATAACTATGGCTACACCTTC.

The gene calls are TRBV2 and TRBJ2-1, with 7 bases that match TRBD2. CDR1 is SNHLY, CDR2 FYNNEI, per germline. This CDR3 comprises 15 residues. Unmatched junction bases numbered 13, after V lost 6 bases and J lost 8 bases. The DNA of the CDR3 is TGTGCCAGCAGCCCCTCCCCGGGAGGCTCCCATGAGCAGTTCTTC. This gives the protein CASSPSPGGSHEQFF.

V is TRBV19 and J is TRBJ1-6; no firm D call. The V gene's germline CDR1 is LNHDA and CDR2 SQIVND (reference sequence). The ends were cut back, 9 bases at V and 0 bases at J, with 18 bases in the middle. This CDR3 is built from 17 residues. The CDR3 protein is CASSDRHDGSYNSPLHF. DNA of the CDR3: TGTGCCAGCTCAGATAGGCACGACGGCTCCTATAATTCACCCCTCCACTTT.

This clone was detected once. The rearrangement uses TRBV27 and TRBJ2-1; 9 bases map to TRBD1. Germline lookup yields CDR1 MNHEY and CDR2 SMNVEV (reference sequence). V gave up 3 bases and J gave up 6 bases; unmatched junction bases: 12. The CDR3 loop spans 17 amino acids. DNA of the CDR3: TGTGCCAGCAGTTTTGGTTCGGGGACAGGGAAGGGCAATGAGCAGTTCTTC. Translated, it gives CASSFGSGTGKGNEQFF.

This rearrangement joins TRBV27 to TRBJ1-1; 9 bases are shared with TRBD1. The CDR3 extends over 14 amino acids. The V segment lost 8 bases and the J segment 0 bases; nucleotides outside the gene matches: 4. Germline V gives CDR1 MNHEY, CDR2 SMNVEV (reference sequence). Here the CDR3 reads CASATGGVNTEAFF. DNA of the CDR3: TGTGCCAGCGCCACAGGGGGCGTGAACACTGAAGCTTTCTTT.

The DNA for the CDR3 is TGTGCCAGCAGCGTAAGGGAACCCGGGGAGCTGTTTTTT. Protein: CASSVREPGELFF. V gene TRBV9 combines with J gene TRBJ2-2; D is uncertain. The CDR3 loop spans 13 amino acids. V was cut by 1 base and J by 6 bases, with 7 bases left in between. The germline V gene has CDR1 SGDLS and CDR2 YYNGEE. The whole variable domain, remainder taken from reference TRBV9 and TRBJ2-2, is DSGVTQTPKHLITATGQRVTLRCSPRSGDLSVYWYQQSLDQGLQFLIQYYNGEERAKGNILERFSAQQFPDLHSELNLSSLELGDSALYFCASSVREPGELFFGEGSRLTVL.

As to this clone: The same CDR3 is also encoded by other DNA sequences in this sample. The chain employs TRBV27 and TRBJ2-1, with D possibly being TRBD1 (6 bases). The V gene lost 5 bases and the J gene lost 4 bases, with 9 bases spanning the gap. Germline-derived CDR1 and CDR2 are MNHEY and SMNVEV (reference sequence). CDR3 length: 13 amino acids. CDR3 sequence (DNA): TGTGCCAGCAGTCTTACAGGGTACAATGAGCAGTTCTTC. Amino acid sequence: CASSLTGYNEQFF.

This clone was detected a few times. CDR3 bases: TGTGCCAGCAGCTTAGTAGGCCTTGAAGCTTTCTTT. Its protein product is CASSLVGLEAFF. The chain links TRBV7-9 to TRBJ1-1; no clear D gene. Germline CDR1 SEHNR, CDR2 FQNEAQ (reference sequence). Trimming shortened V by 1 base and J by 7 bases, and 7 bases separated the two germline ends. This CDR3 contains 12 residues.